This T cell receptor beta chain was observed in a study of T cells expressing NK-cell markers. Study-level information: It was from sorted CD3+CD56+NKG2C+, CD3+CD56+NKG2C- and CD3+CD56-NKG2C+ T cells that TCR beta repertoires came. There were seven HCMV-seropositive donors and one seronegative donor among the eight sequenced.

The CDR3 is made up of 11 amino acids. Germline V gives CDR1 SGHDT, CDR2 YYEEEE. Study-wide points: The study found dominant NKG2C+ clonotypes at about 1.0-7.5% of CD8+ T cells in several donors. HCMV specificity of the expanded NKG2C+ T cell clones was not established.

TCRdb re-called the 5' RACE reads; every CDR3 protein appears as one record, without DNA. This listing includes approximately 170,000 distinct CDR3 sequences. In the case of this clonotype: The antigen is not known.

The sequencing input was blood T cells: a sorted CD56 or NKG2C T cell subset, CD4+ or CD8+ T cells, or bulk PBMC T cells (not recorded which). The clonotype was recovered from a man aged 18 to 69 in good health. The V gene is TRBV5-6, the J gene TRBJ1-6. Here the CDR3 reads CASSFGETLHF.